This TCR beta chain was found in a study of cytomegalovirus exposure and HLA in healthy donors. About this clone itself: Its antigen is currently unknown.

In the PCR, 60 Vbeta and 13 Jbeta primers were used. TCRdb's table, derived via immunoSEQ multiplex PCR, lists solely in-frame clones and lacks some. The sample records about 190,000 clones, roughly 77% being singletons. Points from the study as a whole: In a later analysis, specific HLA alleles were associated with some 16,000 TCR beta sequences at a 0.05 false discovery rate. In a later analysis, HLA-associated beta chains showed higher expansion and lower generation probabilities than comparable chains. Most of the TCR beta V segments (in an earlier analysis) were productive either about 90% or about 30% of the time.

The clonotype comes from a woman between 45 and 65 years old in good health and CMV-seronegative. The specimen was PBMCs.

DNA for the CDR3: TGTGCCAGTAGTCTTGACGGCAGAGGGTACGAGCAGTACTTC. Encoded protein: CASSLDGRGYEQYF. The chain couples TRBV19 to TRBJ2-7, with D tentatively TRBD2 (5 bases). Trimming removed 5 bases from V and 4 bases from J, with 15 bases in between. CDR1 is LNHDA, CDR2 SQIVND, per germline (reference sequence). The CDR3 totals 14 residues.